The 25 T cell receptor beta chains given below trace back to one sample, sequenced in a study of T-cell memory formation after mild COVID-19. TCRdb re-analysed the 5' RACE reads in MiXCR, keeping a single row per CDR3 protein. The sample has 450,000 to 650,000 distinct CDR3 sequences, more than 15% seen once. Input material: PBMCs or a T cell subset sorted from them (not recorded which). Source of these receptors: an adult woman who had mild COVID-19 (a few samples of this study predate the infection). Cell type and time point are not known.

This clonotype was detected a few times. The chain combines TRBV12-3 or TRBV12-4 with TRBJ1-2; TRBD1 is a possible D gene (6 bases). This CDR3 contains 12 residues. V lost 3 bases to trimming and J lost 8 bases, with 10 bases between them. The CDR3 DNA is TGTGCCAGCAGTTTGGGGGGGCGAGGCTACACCTTC. Its translation: CASSLGGRGYTF.

The sample holds a few counts of this clonotype. DNA of the CDR3: TGTGCCAGCAGCGTAAGCCACCTAGCGGGAGAGGGCACAGATACGCAGTATTTT. Translating gives CASSVSHLAGEGTDTQYF. The chain uses TRBV9 and TRBJ2-3; TRBD2 aligns across 10 bases. Germline trimming cut 1 base from V and 1 base from J; bases unmatched to any gene: 9. This CDR3 comprises 18 residues. Germline loops: CDR1 SGDLS, CDR2 YYNGEE.

A few counts support this clonotype. The rearrangement joins TRBV4-3 to TRBJ1-4; D is uncertain. V was clipped by 0 bases and J by 5 bases, with 4 bases between them. CDR3 length equals 13 residues. CDR1 and CDR2 from the germline V gene are LGHNA and YSLEER. The CDR3 loop is CASSQERNEKLFF. DNA of the CDR3: TGCGCCAGCAGCCAAGAGCGGAATGAAAAACTGTTTTTT.

The CDR3 bases are TGTGCCTGGAGCTTGGGACTAGCTTCGAACACCGGGGAGCTGTTTTTT. Protein sequence: CAWSLGLASNTGELFF. The chain couples TRBV30 to TRBJ2-2; 9 nucleotides agree with TRBD2. CDR3 length: 16 residues. CDR1 is GTSNPN and CDR2 is SVGIG in the germline V gene (reference sequence). V shed 3 bases, J shed 0 bases, and the junction held 5 bases outside the gene matches.

In its sample, this clonotype was seen a few times. V is TRBV12-3 or TRBV12-4 and J is TRBJ2-1; D gene uncertain. CDR3 length equals 14 residues. V was cut by 7 bases and J by 6 bases, with 16 bases left in between. CDR3 loop: CASTPLPRANEQFF. CDR3 coding DNA: TGTGCCAGCACCCCACTACCCAGAGCCAATGAGCAGTTCTTC.

The chain couples TRBV5-1 to TRBJ1-6; TRBD1 agrees at 7 bases. Trimming at V came to 0 bases and at J to 9 bases, leaving 6 bases not matched to a gene. Germline loops: CDR1 SGHRS, CDR2 YFSETQ. This CDR3 is built from 15 residues. CDR3: CASSLGQGPRSPLHF. Written as DNA, the CDR3 is TGCGCCAGCAGCTTGGGACAGGGCCCGCGTTCACCCCTCCACTTT.

This chain connects TRBV24-1 to TRBJ1-5; D is possibly TRBD1 (5 bases). The V and J ends lost 5 bases and 7 bases respectively, with 20 bases between them. CDR3 length: 16 amino acids. Germline V lookup: CDR1 KGHDR, CDR2 SFDVKD. CDR3: CATSARGGVRGQPQHF. The CDR3 bases are TGTGCCACCAGTGCCCGTGGAGGGGTCCGTGGGCAGCCCCAGCATTTT.

This clonotype was picked up a small number of times. The chain uses TRBV12-3 or TRBV12-4 and TRBJ2-1; unclear D gene. The CDR3 length is 14 residues. V was shortened by 6 bases and J by 8 bases, with 17 bases between the two germline ends. CDR3 region: CASSSGPTIYEQFF. The CDR3 nucleotides read TGTGCCAGCAGCTCCGGGCCCACCATATATGAGCAGTTCTTC.

The rearrangement links TRBV6-2 or TRBV6-3 to TRBJ2-7, with 12 bases fitting TRBD1. J lost 0 bases, V lost 0 bases, and 9 bases had no gene match. Germline V gene lookup returns CDR1 MNHEY and CDR2 SVGEGT. CDR3 length: 19 residues. The CDR3 DNA reads TGTGCCAGCAGTTACTCAGGGGACAGGGGGCCCCTTTTCTCCTACGAGCAGTACTTC. Translation gives CASSYSGDRGPLFSYEQYF.

This chain links TRBV12-3 or TRBV12-4 with TRBJ2-5; D possibly corresponds to TRBD2 (5 bases). V was clipped by 2 bases and J by 5 bases, with 12 bases between them. This CDR3 has 14 amino acids. As DNA, the CDR3 is TGTGCCAGCAGTTTACTAGCTTTCGGTGAGACCCAGTACTTC. Translated, it gives CASSLLAFGETQYF.

This clonotype was detected many times. This chain joins TRBV5-1 and TRBJ2-7, with a weak D call TRBD2 (6 bases). Between the trimmed V and J ends, which lost 4 bases and 5 bases, there was a span of 19 bases. CDR1 and CDR2 from the germline V gene are SGHRS and YFSETQ. This CDR3 has 15 residues. CDR3 coding DNA: TGCGCCAGCAGCCGACTTGAAGGGCCGGGAGACGAGCAGTACTTC. Translated: CASSRLEGPGDEQYF.

The rearrangement links TRBV24-1 to TRBJ2-1, with 10 bases aligning to TRBD2. Germline V gene lookup returns CDR1 KGHDR and CDR2 SFDVKD. With V trimmed by 3 bases and J by 5 bases, 3 bases remained unmatched. This CDR3 is built from 15 residues. CDR3 sequence: CATSDTGLADNEQFF. The DNA of the CDR3 is TGTGCCACCAGTGATACTGGACTAGCGGACAATGAGCAGTTCTTC.

The V and J genes are TRBV2 and TRBJ2-3; D gene uncertain. CDR1 is SNHLY, CDR2 FYNNEI, per germline. The V end lost 7 bases, the J end lost 1 base, and 12 bases lay between the germline ends. This CDR3 spans 14 amino acids. CDR3 sequence reads: CASNPTEGTDTQYF. The CDR3 DNA sequence: TGTGCCAGCAATCCTACAGAGGGCACAGATACGCAGTATTTT.

This clonotype has a handful of counts. A single base separates this from a much larger clone, so it may be a read error. The chain carries TRBV5-5 and TRBJ2-3; D unclear. Germline V gene sequence: CDR1 SGHKS, CDR2 YYEKEE (reference sequence). The CDR3 runs 13 residues. Trimming removed 1 base at V and 2 bases at J, with 5 bases between. The CDR3 spells CASSLWATDTQYF. The CDR3 DNA sequence: TGTGCCAGCAGCTTGTGGGCCACAGATACGCAGTATTTT. The complete variable domain, with remaining parts taken from reference TRBV5-5 and TRBJ2-3, reads DAGVTQSPTHLIKTRGQQVTLRCSPISGHKSVSWYQQVLGQGPQFIFQYYEKEERGRGNFPDRFSARQFPNYSSELNVNALLLGDSALYLCASSLWATDTQYFGPGTRLTVL.

This clonotype was seen a handful of times. The rearrangement links TRBV20-1 to TRBJ1-2; 9 bases map to TRBD1. This CDR3 contains 17 residues. The germline CDR1 and CDR2 sequences are DFQATT and SNEGSKA (reference sequence). Unmatched junction bases numbered 11, after V lost 2 bases and J lost 1 base. CDR3 nucleotide sequence: TGCAGTGCTAGACATAGCGGGACAGGGTCCGGTAACTATGGCTACACCTTC. Encoded protein: CSARHSGTGSGNYGYTF.

J is TRBJ1-1 and V is TRBV6-1; 8 nucleotides line up with TRBD1. Trimming removed 3 bases from V and 6 bases from J; junction bases left unmatched: 6. The V gene's germline CDR1 is MNHNS and CDR2 SASEGT. The CDR3 runs 14 residues. CDR3 DNA sequence: TGTGCCAGCAGTGATTTACGACAGGGGTCTGAAGCTTTCTTT. Amino acid sequence: CASSDLRQGSEAFF.

This chain links TRBV6-2 or TRBV6-3 with TRBJ2-2; 7 bases are a match to TRBD2. Germline V gene sequence: CDR1 MNHEY, CDR2 SVGEGT. With 7 bases clipped from V and 6 bases from J, the junction kept 14 bases outside the gene matches. There are 16 residues in the CDR3. The DNA of the CDR3 is TGTGCCAGCAAAATCACCGGCGGGAGTTGGGCCGGGGAGCTGTTTTTT. Protein product: CASKITGGSWAGELFF.

This chain connects TRBV11-2 to TRBJ2-7; D possibly matches TRBD1 or TRBD2 (5 bases each). V was pared by 3 bases and J by 6 bases, with 15 bases between. The germline CDR1 and CDR2 sequences are SGHAT and FQNNGV. CDR3 length: 14 residues. The chain's CDR3 is CASSFGTVGSEQYF. CDR3 bases: TGTGCCAGCAGCTTTGGGACGGTGGGGAGCGAGCAGTACTTC. The whole variable domain, remainder taken from reference TRBV11-2 and TRBJ2-7, is EAGVAQSPRYKIIEKRQSVAFWCNPISGHATLYWYQQILGQGPKLLIQFQNNGVVDDSQLPKDRFSAERLKGVDSTLKIQPAKLEDSAVYLCASSFGTVGSEQYFGPGTRLTVT.

The genes are TRBV12-3 or TRBV12-4 and TRBJ1-2; D not resolved. V dropped 1 base and J dropped 8 bases, with 14 bases sitting between them. CDR3 size: 14 residues. CDR3 residues: CASSLVVGEGGYTF. The CDR3 nucleotides are TGTGCCAGCAGTTTAGTGGTTGGAGAAGGCGGCTACACCTTC.

The sample holds many counts of this clonotype. The chain uses TRBV29-1 and TRBJ2-3; D not resolved. The CDR3 totals 14 residues. V dropped 3 bases and J dropped 2 bases, with 12 bases sitting between them. Germline CDR1 SQVTM, CDR2 ANQGSEA. The CDR3 sequence: CSVDLIYTTDTQYF. DNA for the CDR3: TGCAGCGTTGATTTGATATACACCACAGATACGCAGTATTTT.

V and J are TRBV20-1 and TRBJ2-3; 7 bases are a match to TRBD2. With 5 bases clipped from V and 6 bases from J, the junction kept 8 bases outside the gene matches. CDR1 and CDR2 from the germline V gene are DFQATT and SNEGSKA (reference sequence). The CDR3 extends over 13 amino acids. The CDR3 sequence is CSASGLVIDTQYF. The CDR3 DNA reads as TGCAGTGCTTCTGGACTAGTAATTGATACGCAGTATTTT.

This clonotype has a handful of counts. The V and J genes are TRBV12-3 or TRBV12-4 and TRBJ2-1; possibly TRBD1 or TRBD2 for D (7 bases each). V lost 1 base, J lost 6 bases, and 13 bases lay in between. The CDR3 runs 15 residues. The chain's CDR3 is CASSLDLRGGNEQFF. The CDR3 DNA follows: TGTGCCAGCAGTTTAGACCTCAGGGGGGGCAATGAGCAGTTCTTC.

V and J are TRBV7-8 and TRBJ2-1; 9 nucleotides align to TRBD1. V shed 5 bases, J shed 12 bases, and the junction held 11 bases outside the gene matches. CDR1 and CDR2 (germline): SGHVS, FQNEAQ. The CDR3 runs 14 residues. CDR3 sequence (DNA): TGTGCCAGCAGCCAGAACGGACCGGGACAGGGGCAGTTCTTC. Protein product: CASSQNGPGQGQFF.

CDR3 in amino acids: CASSLFAQGMNEQFF. The CDR3 DNA is TGTGCCAGCAGCTTATTCGCGCAGGGGATGAATGAGCAGTTCTTC. The chain recombines TRBV7-2 with TRBJ2-1, with D perhaps TRBD1 (6 bases). This CDR3 has 15 amino acids. CDR1 and CDR2 from the germline V gene are SGHTA and FQGNSA. Deletions cut 2 bases from V and 7 bases from J, with 15 bases between. The complete variable domain, with remaining parts taken from reference TRBV7-2 and TRBJ2-1, reads GAGVSQSPSNKVTEKGKDVELRCDPISGHTALYWYRQSLGQGLEFLIYFQGNSAPDKSGLPSDRFSAERTGGSVSTLTIQRTQQEDSAVYLCASSLFAQGMNEQFFGPGTRLTVL.

The rearrangement links TRBV27 to TRBJ1-1; D is undetermined. The germline CDR1 and CDR2 sequences are MNHEY and SMNVEV (reference sequence). Trimming took off 4 bases at V and 1 base at J, with 10 bases between the two ends. CDR3 length: 14 residues. The chain's CDR3 is CASSSNNGNTEAFF. CDR3 in DNA: TGTGCCAGCAGTTCGAACAATGGGAACACTGAAGCTTTCTTT.